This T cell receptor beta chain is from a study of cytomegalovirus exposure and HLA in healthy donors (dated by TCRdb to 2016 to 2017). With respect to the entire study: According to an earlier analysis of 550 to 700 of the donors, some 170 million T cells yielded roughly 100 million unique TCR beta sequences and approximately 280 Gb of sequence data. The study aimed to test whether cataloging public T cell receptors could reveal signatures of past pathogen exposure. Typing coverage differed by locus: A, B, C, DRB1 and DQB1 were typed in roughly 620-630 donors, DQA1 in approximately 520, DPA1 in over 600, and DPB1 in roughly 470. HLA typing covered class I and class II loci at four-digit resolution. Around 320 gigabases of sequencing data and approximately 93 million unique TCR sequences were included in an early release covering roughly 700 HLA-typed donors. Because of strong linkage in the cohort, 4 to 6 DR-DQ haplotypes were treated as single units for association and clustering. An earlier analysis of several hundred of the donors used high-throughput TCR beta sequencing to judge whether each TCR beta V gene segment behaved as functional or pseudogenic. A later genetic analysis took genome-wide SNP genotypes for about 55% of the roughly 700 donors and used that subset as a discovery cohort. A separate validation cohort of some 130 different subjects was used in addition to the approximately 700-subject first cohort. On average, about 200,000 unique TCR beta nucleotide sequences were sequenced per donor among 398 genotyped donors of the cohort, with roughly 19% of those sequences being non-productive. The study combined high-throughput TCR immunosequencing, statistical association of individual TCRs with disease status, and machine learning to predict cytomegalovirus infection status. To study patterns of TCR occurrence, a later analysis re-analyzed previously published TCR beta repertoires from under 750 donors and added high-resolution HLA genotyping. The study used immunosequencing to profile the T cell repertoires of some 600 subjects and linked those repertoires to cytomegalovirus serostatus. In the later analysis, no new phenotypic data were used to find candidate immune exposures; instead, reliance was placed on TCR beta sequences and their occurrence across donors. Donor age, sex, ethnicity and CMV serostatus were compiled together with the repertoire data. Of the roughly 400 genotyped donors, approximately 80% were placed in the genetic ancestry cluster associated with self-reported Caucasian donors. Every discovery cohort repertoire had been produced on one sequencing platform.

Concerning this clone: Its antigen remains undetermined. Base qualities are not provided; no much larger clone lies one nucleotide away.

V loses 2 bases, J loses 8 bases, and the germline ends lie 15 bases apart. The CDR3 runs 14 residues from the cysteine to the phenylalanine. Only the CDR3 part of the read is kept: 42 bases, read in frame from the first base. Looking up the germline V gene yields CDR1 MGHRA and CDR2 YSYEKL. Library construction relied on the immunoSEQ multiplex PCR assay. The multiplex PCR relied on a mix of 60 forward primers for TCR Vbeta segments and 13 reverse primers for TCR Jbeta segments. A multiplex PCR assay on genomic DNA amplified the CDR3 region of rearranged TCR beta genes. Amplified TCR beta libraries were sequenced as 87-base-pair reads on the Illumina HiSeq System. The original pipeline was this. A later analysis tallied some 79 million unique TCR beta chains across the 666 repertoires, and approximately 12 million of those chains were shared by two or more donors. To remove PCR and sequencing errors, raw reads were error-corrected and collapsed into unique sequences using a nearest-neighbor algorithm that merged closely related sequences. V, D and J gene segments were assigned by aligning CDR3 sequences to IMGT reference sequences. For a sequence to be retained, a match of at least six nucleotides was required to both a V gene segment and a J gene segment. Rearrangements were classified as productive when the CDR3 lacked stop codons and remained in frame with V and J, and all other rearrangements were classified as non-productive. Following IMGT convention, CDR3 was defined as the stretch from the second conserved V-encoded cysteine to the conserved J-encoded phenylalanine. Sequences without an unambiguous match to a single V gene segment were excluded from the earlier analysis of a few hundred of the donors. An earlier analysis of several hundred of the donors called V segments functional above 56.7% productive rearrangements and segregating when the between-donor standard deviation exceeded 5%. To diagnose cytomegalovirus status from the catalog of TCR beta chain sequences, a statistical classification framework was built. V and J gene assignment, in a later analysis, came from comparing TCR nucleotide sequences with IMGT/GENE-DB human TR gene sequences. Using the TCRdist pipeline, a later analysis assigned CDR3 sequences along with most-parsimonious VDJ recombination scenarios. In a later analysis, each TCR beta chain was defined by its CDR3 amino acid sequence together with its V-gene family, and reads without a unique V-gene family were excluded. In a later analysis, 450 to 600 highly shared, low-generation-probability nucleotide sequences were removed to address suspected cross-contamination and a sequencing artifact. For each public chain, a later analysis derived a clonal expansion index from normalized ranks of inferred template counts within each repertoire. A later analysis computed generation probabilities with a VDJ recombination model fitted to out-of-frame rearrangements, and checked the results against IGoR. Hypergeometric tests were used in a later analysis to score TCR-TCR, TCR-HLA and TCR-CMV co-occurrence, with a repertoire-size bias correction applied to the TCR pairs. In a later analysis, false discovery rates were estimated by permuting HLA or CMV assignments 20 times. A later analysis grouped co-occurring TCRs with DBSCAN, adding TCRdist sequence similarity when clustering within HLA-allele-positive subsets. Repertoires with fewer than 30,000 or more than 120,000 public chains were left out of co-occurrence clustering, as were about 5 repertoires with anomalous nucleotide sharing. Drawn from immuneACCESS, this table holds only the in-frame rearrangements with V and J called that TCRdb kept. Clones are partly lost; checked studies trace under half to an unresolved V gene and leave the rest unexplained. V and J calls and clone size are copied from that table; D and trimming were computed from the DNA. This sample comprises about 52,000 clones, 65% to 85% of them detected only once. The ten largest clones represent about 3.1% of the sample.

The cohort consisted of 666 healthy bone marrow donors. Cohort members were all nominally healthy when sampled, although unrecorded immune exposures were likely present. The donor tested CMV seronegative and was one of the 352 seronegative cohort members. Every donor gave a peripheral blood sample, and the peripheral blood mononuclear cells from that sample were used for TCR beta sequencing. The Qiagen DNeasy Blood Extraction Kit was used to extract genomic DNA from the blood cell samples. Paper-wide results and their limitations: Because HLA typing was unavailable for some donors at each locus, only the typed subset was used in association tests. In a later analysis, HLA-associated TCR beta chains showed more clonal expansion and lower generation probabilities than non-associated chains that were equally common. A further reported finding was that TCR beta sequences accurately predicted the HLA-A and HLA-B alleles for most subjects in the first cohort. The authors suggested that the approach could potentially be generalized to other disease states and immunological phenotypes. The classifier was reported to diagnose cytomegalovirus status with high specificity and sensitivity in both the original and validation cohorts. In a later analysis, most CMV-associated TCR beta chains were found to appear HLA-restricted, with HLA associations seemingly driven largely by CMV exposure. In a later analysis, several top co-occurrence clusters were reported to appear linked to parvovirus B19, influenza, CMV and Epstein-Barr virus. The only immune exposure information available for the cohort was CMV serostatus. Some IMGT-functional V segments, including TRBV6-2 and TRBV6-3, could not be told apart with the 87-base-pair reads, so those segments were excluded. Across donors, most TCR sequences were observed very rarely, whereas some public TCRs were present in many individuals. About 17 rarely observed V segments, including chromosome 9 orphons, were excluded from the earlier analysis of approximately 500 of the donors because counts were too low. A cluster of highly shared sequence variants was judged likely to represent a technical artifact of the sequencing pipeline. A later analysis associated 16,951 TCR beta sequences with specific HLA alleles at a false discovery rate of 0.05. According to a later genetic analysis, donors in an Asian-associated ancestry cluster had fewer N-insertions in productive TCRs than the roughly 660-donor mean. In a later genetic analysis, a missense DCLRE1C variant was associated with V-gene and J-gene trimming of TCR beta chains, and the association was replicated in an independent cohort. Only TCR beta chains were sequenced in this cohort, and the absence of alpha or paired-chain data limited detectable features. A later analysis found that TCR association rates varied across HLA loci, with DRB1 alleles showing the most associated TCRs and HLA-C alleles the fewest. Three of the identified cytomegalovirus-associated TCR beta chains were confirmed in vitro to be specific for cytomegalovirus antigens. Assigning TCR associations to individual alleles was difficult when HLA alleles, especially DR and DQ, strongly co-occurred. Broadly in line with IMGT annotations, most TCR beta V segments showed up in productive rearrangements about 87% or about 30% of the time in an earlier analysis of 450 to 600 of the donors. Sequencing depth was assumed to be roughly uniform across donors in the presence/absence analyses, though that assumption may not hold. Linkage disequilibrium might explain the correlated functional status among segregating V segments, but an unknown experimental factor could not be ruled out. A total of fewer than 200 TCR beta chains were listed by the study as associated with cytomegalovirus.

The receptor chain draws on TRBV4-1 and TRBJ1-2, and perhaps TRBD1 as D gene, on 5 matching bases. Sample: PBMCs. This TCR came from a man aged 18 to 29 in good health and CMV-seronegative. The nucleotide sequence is TGCGCCAGCAGCCAACCGATGGGAGGGGAAGGCTACACCTTC. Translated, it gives CASSQPMGGEGYTF.